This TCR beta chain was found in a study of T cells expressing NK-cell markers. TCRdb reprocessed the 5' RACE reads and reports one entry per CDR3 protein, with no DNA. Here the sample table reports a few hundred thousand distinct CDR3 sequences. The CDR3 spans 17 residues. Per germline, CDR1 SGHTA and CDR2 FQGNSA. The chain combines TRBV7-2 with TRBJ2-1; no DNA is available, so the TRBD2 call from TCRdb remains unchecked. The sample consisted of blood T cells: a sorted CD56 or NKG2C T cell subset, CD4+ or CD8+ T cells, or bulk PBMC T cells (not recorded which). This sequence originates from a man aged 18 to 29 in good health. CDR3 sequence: CASSFTLAGASSVEQFF.